The 10 T cell receptor beta chains given below trace back to one sample, sequenced in a study of blood T cell repertoires in COVID-19. Repertoires were generated with immunoSEQ multiplex PCR, while TCRdb's copy carries only in-frame clones and drops some. Of 150,000 or so clones detected, about 81% appear once; the ten largest clones hold roughly 11%. Sequenced sample: peripheral blood. The receptors here all came from a human donor in a cohort sampled during active COVID-19.

This clone appeared a single time. V usage is TRBV19 and J usage is TRBJ1-2, with D hard to call. CDR1 LNHDA and CDR2 SQIVND come from the germline V gene (reference sequence). There are 15 residues in the CDR3. The V end lost 1 base, the J end lost 4 bases, and 13 bases lay between the germline ends. CDR3 DNA sequence: TGTGCCAGTAGTATAGGTGGCCCGGAGGTCTATGGCTACACCTTC. Amino acids: CASSIGGPEVYGYTF.

The chain couples TRBV2 to TRBJ2-5; TRBD2 agrees at 13 bases. CDR3 length equals 18 residues. The junction had 15 bases not matched to a gene; V was cut back by 6 bases and J by 5 bases. Germline V lookup: CDR1 SNHLY, CDR2 FYNNEI. This chain's CDR3 is CASRRGLAGAPGRETQYF. In DNA form, the CDR3 reads TGTGCCAGCAGACGCGGACTAGCGGGGGCCCCAGGGCGGGAGACCCAGTACTTC.

The chain carries TRBV24-1 and TRBJ1-5; the D gene is possibly TRBD1 (6 bases). The germline CDR1 and CDR2 sequences are KGHDR and SFDVKD. Trimming stripped 2 bases from V and 0 bases from J, with 10 bases between. CDR3 length: 16 amino acids. The CDR3 nucleotides read TGTGCCACCAGTGATTCTGGACAGAGTAGCAATCAGCCCCAGCATTTT. As protein: CATSDSGQSSNQPQHF.

This chain uses TRBV24-1 with TRBJ2-3, with D tentatively TRBD2 (6 bases). Germline CDR1 and CDR2: KGHDR and SFDVKD. CDR3 length equals 16 residues. Trimming pared 2 bases from V and 4 bases from J, leaving 15 bases between. The chain's CDR3 is CATSDSRRVGADTQYF. CDR3 in DNA: TGTGCCACCAGTGATTCAAGGAGGGTAGGGGCAGATACGCAGTATTTT.

This rearrangement joins TRBV7-9 to TRBJ1-1; 9 bases map to TRBD1. The germline CDR1 and CDR2 sequences are SEHNR and FQNEAQ (reference sequence). V was pared by 4 bases and J by 5 bases, with 11 bases of the junction left unmatched. CDR3 size: 16 residues. For the CDR3, the DNA is TGTGCCAGCAGCTCACAACAGGGGGCGCGAAGAACTGAAGCTTTCTTT. Its protein is CASSSQQGARRTEAFF. Combining the CDR3 with reference TRBV7-9 and TRBJ1-1 gives the whole variable domain DTGVSQNPRHKITKRGQNVTFRCDPISEHNRLYWYRQTLGQGPEFLTYFQNEAQLEKSRLLSDRFSAERPKGSFSTLEIQRTEQGDSAMYLCASSSQQGARRTEAFFGQGTRLTVV.

This rearrangement joins TRBV2 to TRBJ2-7, with D perhaps TRBD2 (5 bases). The ends were cut back, 5 bases at V and 1 base at J, with 9 bases in the middle. From germline, CDR1 is SNHLY and CDR2 FYNNEI. The CDR3 runs 13 residues. The CDR3 sequence is CASSPRGSYEQYF. CDR3 nucleotide sequence: TGTGCCAGCAGTCCTCGAGGGTCCTACGAGCAGTACTTC. The whole variable domain, remainder taken from reference TRBV2 and TRBJ2-7, is EPEVTQTPSHQVTQMGQEVILRCVPISNHLYFYWYRQILGQKVEFLVSFYNNEISEKSEIFDDQFSVERPDGSNFTLKIRSTKLEDSAMYFCASSPRGSYEQYFGPGTRLTVT.

This sequence joins TRBV30 and TRBJ1-1, with 7 bases matching TRBD1. With 6 bases clipped from V and 4 bases from J, the junction kept 14 bases outside the gene matches. CDR1 is GTSNPN, CDR2 SVGIG, per germline (reference sequence). The length of the CDR3 is 15 residues. The CDR3, as DNA: TGTGCCTGCTTAGCGCGGACAGGCTTTGGCACTGAAGCTTTCTTT. This sequence encodes CACLARTGFGTEAFF.

The CDR3 spells CASGVGYEQYF. CDR3 nucleotide sequence: TGTGCCAGTGGAGTGGGCTACGAGCAGTACTTC. The rearrangement joins TRBV19 to TRBJ2-7; D remains unclear. V was shortened by 8 bases and J by 3 bases, with 8 bases between the two germline ends. CDR1 and CDR2 (germline): LNHDA, SQIVND (reference sequence). CDR3 length: 11 amino acids.

J is TRBJ1-1 and V is TRBV27; maybe TRBD1 (5 bases). V lost 3 bases to trimming and J lost 4 bases, with 9 bases between them. Germline V gene data show CDR1 as MNHEY and CDR2 as SMNVEV (reference sequence). The CDR3 consists of 13 residues. CDR3 bases: TGTGCCAGCAGTTTCGCTGGGGCCACTGAAGCTTTCTTT. Encoded protein: CASSFAGATEAFF.

CDR3 loop: CAWTRGNHATNEKLFF. The DNA for the CDR3 is TGTGCCTGGACCCGGGGGAACCATGCAACTAATGAAAAACTGTTTTTT. The rearrangement uses TRBV30 and TRBJ1-4; D is perhaps TRBD1 (5 bases). Trimming took off 4 bases at V and 0 bases at J, with 15 bases between the two ends. The CDR3 consists of 16 residues. Germline-derived CDR1 and CDR2 are GTSNPN and SVGIG (reference sequence).